The 24 T cell receptor beta chains given below trace back to one sample, sequenced in a study of shared clonotypes between healthy human individuals. The assay was immunoSEQ multiplex PCR, and TCRdb's table has in-frame clones only and misses some. Of around 2.5 million clones in the sample, 90% to 95% are singletons; the top ten hold about 0.39%. Sequences were obtained from naive CD4+ T cells from PBMCs. Subset here: CD45RA+ positively selected. The origin of the receptors is a man between 18 and 35 years old in good health. Some clones in this sample may be carry-over from other donors' samples.

V is TRBV1 and J is TRBJ2-5; TRBD2 was called by the table and not checked on the DNA. TRBV1 is a pseudogene. The CDR3 is made up of 16 amino acids. The CDR3 nucleotides are TGCACCAGCAGCCGTCGGGTGGCCCTCCTACAAGAGACCCAGTACTTC. This gives the protein CTSSRRVALLQETQYF.

V is TRBV6-6 and J is TRBJ1-4, with no clear D. The CDR3 sequence is 12 residues long. Germline assignment: CDR1 MNHNY and CDR2 SVGAGI (reference sequence). V lost 4 bases, J lost 8 bases, and 8 bases lay in between. CDR3 protein: CASSFSVEKLFF. Written as DNA, the CDR3 is TGTGCCAGCAGTTTTTCGGTGGAAAAACTGTTTTTT.

With respect to this clone: The sample holds other DNA sequences that translate to the same CDR3. The chain recombines TRBV2 with TRBJ1-5; 9 positions agree with TRBD1. CDR1 is SNHLY and CDR2 is FYNNEI in the germline V gene. The ends lost 6 bases at V and 5 bases at J; junction bases unmatched: 2. This CDR3 comprises 13 residues. This CDR3 reads CASRGQGYQPQHF. In DNA form, the CDR3 reads TGTGCCAGCAGGGGACAGGGATATCAGCCCCAGCATTTT.

J is TRBJ2-7 and V is TRBV27; possible D gene TRBD1, 6 bases. The V end was cut by 2 bases, the J end by 6 bases, with 17 bases between. CDR3 length: 15 residues. Germline loops: CDR1 MNHEY, CDR2 SMNVEV (reference sequence). The CDR3 is CASSLLWTADGEQYF. The CDR3 nucleotides are TGTGCCAGCAGTTTACTTTGGACAGCCGATGGCGAGCAGTACTTC.

The chain is built from TRBV19 and TRBJ2-5; no reliable D call. Per germline, CDR1 LNHDA and CDR2 SQIVND (reference sequence). V lost 10 bases and J lost 3, with 9 bases in between. There are 11 residues in the CDR3. The CDR3 DNA reads as TGTGCCACCTCATCCGAAGAGACCCAGTACTTC. Residues: CATSSEETQYF.

The rearrangement links TRBV9 to TRBJ2-1, with D uncertain. Germline V CDR1 and CDR2: SGDLS, YYNGEE. The CDR3 has 13 residues. V lost 3 bases and J 5 bases, leaving 9 bases between the germline ends. CDR3 region: CASSASKHNEQFF. CDR3 in DNA: TGTGCCAGCAGCGCCTCGAAACACAATGAGCAGTTCTTC.

This clone is a singleton in its sample. The J gene is TRBJ2-3, the V gene TRBV30; D might be TRBD1 (5 bases). Per germline, CDR1 GTSNPN and CDR2 SVGIG (reference sequence). The CDR3 covers 13 residues. Trimming removed 1 base at V and 2 bases at J, with 7 bases between. DNA of the CDR3: TGTGCCTGGAGTGAGGGGCCCACAGATACGCAGTATTTT. Translation gives CAWSEGPTDTQYF. Based on the CDR3 plus reference TRBV30 and TRBJ2-3, the full variable domain is SQTIHQWPATLVQPVGSPLSLECTVEGTSNPNLYWYRQAAGRGLQLLFYSVGIGQISSEVPQNLSASRPQDRQFILSSKKLLLSDSGFYLCAWSEGPTDTQYFGPGTRLTVL.

The genes are TRBV27 and TRBJ2-5; 12 bases match TRBD1. This CDR3 has 16 amino acids. V shed 0 bases, J shed 11 bases, and the junction held 10 bases outside the gene matches. The germline CDR1 and CDR2 sequences are MNHEY and SMNVEV (reference sequence). The CDR3 coding sequence is TGTGCCAGCAGTTTATCCGGGACAGGGGGCCTTTGGGAGCAGTACTTC. Its protein is CASSLSGTGGLWEQYF.

The chain combines TRBV28 with TRBJ1-4; 7 bases agree with TRBD1. The CDR3 spans 14 residues. Germline trimming cut 3 bases from V and 6 bases from J; bases unmatched to any gene: 4. Germline V gene lookup returns CDR1 MDHEN and CDR2 SYDVKM. Written as DNA, the CDR3 is TGTGCCAGCAGTTTCAGGGGGGACCATGAAAAACTGTTTTTT. Translated, it gives CASSFRGDHEKLFF.

The CDR3 region is CASSPTHRNTIYF. In DNA, the CDR3 is TGTGCCAGCAGCCCCACTCACCGAAACACCATATATTTT. V and J are TRBV11-2 and TRBJ1-3, with no clear D. Germline CDR1 SGHAT, CDR2 FQNNGV. CDR3 length: 13 residues. Between the trimmed V and J ends, which lost 5 bases and 5 bases, there was a span of 10 bases.

The V and J genes are TRBV28 and TRBJ1-2; D unclear. The germline V gene has CDR1 MDHEN and CDR2 SYDVKM. Deletions cut 5 bases from V and 6 bases from J, with 7 bases between. This CDR3 comprises 11 residues. CDR3 loop: CASSKGDGYTF. CDR3 nucleotide sequence: TGTGCCAGCAGTAAGGGCGATGGCTACACCTTC.

The chain employs TRBV28 and TRBJ1-3; possible D gene TRBD1, 5 bases. Germline CDR1 MDHEN, CDR2 SYDVKM. CDR3 length: 16 amino acids. Trimming took 2 bases from V and 7 from J, leaving 18 bases between them. The CDR3 bases are TGTGCCAGCAGTTTACCGGGAAGGGACCGGTCCAACACCATATATTTT. Protein sequence: CASSLPGRDRSNTIYF. The full variable domain, in which reference TRBV28 and TRBJ1-3 provide the parts outside the CDR3, is DVKVTQSSRYLVKRTGEKVFLECVQDMDHENMFWYRQDPGLGLRLIYFSYDVKMKEKGDIPEGYSVSREKKERFSLILESASTNQTSMYLCASSLPGRDRSNTIYFGEGSWLTVV.

The CDR3 DNA reads TGTGCCAGCAGTATCCAAGTCGGTGCCTACGAGCAGTACTTC. Translated, it gives CASSIQVGAYEQYF. The rearrangement links TRBV6-1 to TRBJ2-7; D is ambiguous. The CDR3 contains 14 residues. Trimming removed 5 bases at V and 2 bases at J, with 13 bases between. CDR1 and CDR2 from the germline V gene are MNHNS and SASEGT.

This chain links TRBV6-6 with TRBJ1-2; D gene unclear. V was trimmed by 5 bases and J by 7 bases, leaving 20 bases between them. Germline CDR1 reads MNHNY; CDR2 reads SVGAGI (reference sequence). The CDR3 covers 15 residues. The CDR3 DNA reads as TGTGCCAGCAGTACGCTGGCGGGCCGCTTTCTTGGCTACACCTTC. It is translated as CASSTLAGRFLGYTF.

This chain links TRBV6-9 with TRBJ2-5, with D maybe TRBD2 (7 bases). Trimming left V 2 bases short and J 4 bases short, with 20 bases between. The length of the CDR3 is 17 residues. CDR1 MNHGY and CDR2 SVAAGI come from the germline V gene. CDR3 nucleotide sequence: TGTGCCAGCAGTTATAGAGGAGGGGGGGATGGAGGAGAGACCCAGTACTTC. Residues: CASSYRGGGDGGETQYF.

A single count supports this clone. This rearrangement joins TRBV5-6 to TRBJ1-1; a weak D match, TRBD1 (5 bases). CDR1 is SGHDT, CDR2 YYEEEE, per germline. This CDR3 has 13 residues. Trimming pared 0 bases from V and 10 bases from J, leaving 13 bases between. CDR3 region: CASSLDGTVGAFF. The CDR3 DNA reads TGTGCCAGCAGCTTGGATGGGACGGTGGGAGCTTTCTTT.

This clone came up once. V gene TRBV30 combines with J gene TRBJ2-2; no clear D. V lost 8 bases and J 5 bases, leaving 15 bases between the germline ends. The CDR3 runs 13 residues. In germline, CDR1 is GTSNPN, CDR2 SVGIG (reference sequence). CDR3 in amino acids: CAHDSGITGELFF. The CDR3 DNA follows: TGTGCCCACGACTCGGGCATTACCGGGGAGCTGTTTTTT.

In the case of this clone: Other nucleotide sequences in the sample specify the same CDR3. This rearrangement joins TRBV27 to TRBJ2-5, with 7 bases lining up with TRBD2. Trimming at V came to 6 bases and at J to 4 bases, leaving 8 bases not matched to a gene. Per germline, CDR1 MNHEY and CDR2 SMNVEV (reference sequence). This CDR3 has 14 residues. The CDR3 DNA reads TGTGCCAGCAGCTCTTGGGGGAGGGGAGAGACCCAGTACTTC. It yields the protein CASSSWGRGETQYF.

The rearrangement uses TRBV7-2 and TRBJ2-3, with D hard to call. V was pared by 5 bases and J by 11 bases, with 23 bases between. The germline V gene encodes CDR1 SGHTA and CDR2 FQGNSA. This CDR3 contains 15 residues. This CDR3 is CASSPIAASGSQQYF. The DNA of the CDR3 is TGTGCCAGCAGCCCCATCGCGGCTAGTGGCAGCCAGCAGTATTTT.

The chain recombines TRBV7-9 with TRBJ2-7, with D perhaps TRBD1 or TRBD2 (5 bases each). CDR3 size: 16 residues. V was trimmed by 1 base and J by 6 bases, leaving 19 bases between them. CDR1 is SEHNR and CDR2 is FQNEAQ in the germline V gene (reference sequence). This chain's CDR3 is CASSLGNRDVVLEQYF. CDR3 nucleotides: TGTGCCAGCAGCTTAGGGAACCGGGACGTAGTACTCGAGCAGTACTTC.

Points on this clone: Compared with germline, one end of the junction differs, possibly owing to a read error. J is TRBJ1-2 and V is TRBV6-5; 8 bases align to TRBD1. Germline V gene lookup returns CDR1 MNHEY and CDR2 SVGAGI. The CDR3 has 11 residues. The DNA of the CDR3 is TGTGCCAGCAGTTACGGACAGGGCGTCGTCTTC. This codes for CASSYGQGVVF.

This rearrangement joins TRBV6-6 to TRBJ1-3; D remains ambiguous. CDR1 is MNHNY and CDR2 is SVGAGI in the germline V gene (reference sequence). With 0 bases removed from V and 7 bases from J, the gap between germline ends came to 10 bases. The CDR3 is made up of 14 amino acids. CDR3 region: CASSYSRLANTIYF. The CDR3 DNA sequence: TGTGCCAGCAGTTACTCCAGGTTGGCCAACACCATATATTTT.

Only one count was recorded for this clone. The rearrangement links TRBV28 to TRBJ2-2; D possibly uses TRBD1 or TRBD2 (6 bases each). The germline CDR1 and CDR2 sequences are MDHEN and SYDVKM. Trimming cost V 0 bases and J 5 bases, with 16 bases left between them. CDR3 length: 17 residues. CDR3 sequence reads: CASSLWGGSGRTGELFF. CDR3 bases: TGTGCCAGCAGTTTATGGGGGGGCTCAGGGAGGACCGGGGAGCTGTTTTTT.

This rearrangement joins TRBV2 to TRBJ2-5; D is unresolved. The CDR3 runs to 13 residues. With 8 bases removed from V and 2 bases from J, the gap between germline ends came to 12 bases. Per the germline V gene, CDR1 is SNHLY and CDR2 is FYNNEI. The CDR3 reads CASVVVVQETQYF. The CDR3 DNA reads as TGTGCCAGCGTGGTAGTTGTACAAGAGACCCAGTACTTC.